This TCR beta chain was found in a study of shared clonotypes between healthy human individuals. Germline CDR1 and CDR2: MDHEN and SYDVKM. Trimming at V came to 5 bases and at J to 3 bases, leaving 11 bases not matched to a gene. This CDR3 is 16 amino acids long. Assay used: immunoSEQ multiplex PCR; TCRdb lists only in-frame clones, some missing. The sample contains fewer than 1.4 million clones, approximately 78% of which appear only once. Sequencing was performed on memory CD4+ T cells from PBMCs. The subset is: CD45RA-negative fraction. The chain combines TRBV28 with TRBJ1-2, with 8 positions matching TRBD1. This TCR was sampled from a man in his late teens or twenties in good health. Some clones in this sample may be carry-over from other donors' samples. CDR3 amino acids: CASSPTQGALYYGYTF. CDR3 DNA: TGTGCCAGCAGTCCAACCCAGGGGGCGCTTTACTATGGCTACACCTTC.